This T cell receptor (beta chain) was identified during a study of Ad26.COV2.S vaccination and SARS-CoV-2 variants. Whole-study context: Donor participated within the Ad26.COV2.S arm of the COV1001 trial.

TCRdb's table, derived via immunoSEQ multiplex PCR, lists solely in-frame clones and lacks some. The sample lists 250,000 or so clones; around 85% were seen once. CDR1 and CDR2 from the germline V gene are SEHNR and FQNEAQ (reference sequence). V gave up 2 bases and J gave up 7 bases, with 9 bases separating them. The CDR3 spans 14 residues. As for treatment: roughly 20 received Ad26.COV2.S at low or high dose, single or two shots; 5 received placebo; per-sample allocation not given. At day 63 after the first vaccine or placebo injection, samples were drawn. The clonotype originates from a person aged 18-65 years who received the Ad26.COV2.S COVID-19 vaccine or a placebo. The rearrangement uses TRBV7-9 and TRBJ1-6; possibly TRBD1 for D (5 bases). The sequencing used peripheral blood, collected in a trial of Ad26.COV2.S vaccine versus placebo. CDR3 DNA: TGTGCCAGCAGCTTATCAGGGTTGAATTCACCCCTCCACTTT. This encodes CASSLSGLNSPLHF. Variable domain in full (rest from reference TRBV7-9 and TRBJ1-6): DTGVSQNPRHKITKRGQNVTFRCDPISEHNRLYWYRQTLGQGPEFLTYFQNEAQLEKSRLLSDRFSAERPKGSFSTLEIQRTEQGDSAMYLCASSLSGLNSPLHFGNGTRLTVT.